The 26 T cell receptor beta chains presented below share a single source sample, sequenced in a study of T cells in Graves' hyperthyroidism and ophthalmopathy. TCR beta CDR3 regions were amplified from RNA transcripts. The study used the HTBI primer set for a first-round RT-PCR of the TCR CDR3. TCRdb reprocessed the multiplex PCR reads with MiXCR, giving one entry per CDR3 protein. The top ten clones hold about 8.3% of a sample with 450,000 to 700,000 distinct CDR3 sequences, 46% of them seen once. Source material: peripheral blood or thyroid tissue (not recorded which). The receptor source for this set is a woman younger than 35 with Graves' hyperthyroidism.

This clonotype was observed at least ten times. The V and J genes are TRBV19 and TRBJ1-1, with 9 bases fitting TRBD1. CDR3 length: 16 residues. Germline lookup yields CDR1 LNHDA and CDR2 SQIVND (reference sequence). V was clipped by 7 bases and J by 5 bases; unmatched bases: 14. CDR3 amino acids: CASNFDWDRVWTEAFF. CDR3 nucleotides: TGTGCCAGTAATTTTGATTGGGACAGGGTGTGGACTGAAGCTTTCTTT.

This clonotype was seen ten or more times. V and J are TRBV4-3 and TRBJ2-7; 13 nucleotides line up with TRBD2. V was clipped by 7 bases and J by 5 bases; unmatched bases: 11. CDR3 length: 16 amino acids. CDR1 and CDR2 (germline): LGHNA, YSLEER. CDR3 sequence reads: CASMTSGRHPGDEQYF. The CDR3, as DNA: TGCGCCAGCATGACTAGCGGGAGGCATCCTGGGGACGAGCAGTACTTC.

The gene calls are TRBV9 and TRBJ1-2, with a tentative D call TRBD1 (6 bases). V was shortened by 3 bases and J by 3 bases, with 15 bases between the two germline ends. CDR3 length: 15 residues. CDR1 SGDLS and CDR2 YYNGEE come from the germline V gene. CDR3: CASSEGHTPDYGYTF. DNA of the CDR3: TGTGCCAGCAGCGAGGGACACACACCAGACTATGGCTACACCTTC. Looking up the rest from reference TRBV9 and TRBJ1-2 gives the full variable domain: DSGVTQTPKHLITATGQRVTLRCSPRSGDLSVYWYQQSLDQGLQFLIQYYNGEERAKGNILERFSAQQFPDLHSELNLSSLELGDSALYFCASSEGHTPDYGYTFGSGTRLTVV.

This chain connects TRBV19 to TRBJ1-1, with a tentative D call TRBD1 (5 bases). Germline CDR1 LNHDA, CDR2 SQIVND (reference sequence). The CDR3 runs 13 residues. CDR3 in DNA: TGTGTCAGCCGGGACGAGTTGGACACTGAAGCTTTCTTT. The encoded protein is CVSRDELDTEAFF.

This chain uses TRBV24-1 with TRBJ2-6; 7 bases align to TRBD1. The CDR3 consists of 16 residues. J gave up 4 bases and V 7 bases, and 9 bases lay outside the gene matches. The germline gives CDR1 KGHDR, CDR2 SFDVKD. The CDR3 bases are TGTGCCACCAGCACCCCGGACAGGCGCGGGGCCAACGTCCTGACTTTC. This gives the protein CATSTPDRRGANVLTF.

V gene TRBV7-9 combines with J gene TRBJ2-5, with D possibly matching TRBD1 (6 bases). The CDR3 sequence is 15 residues long. Germline lookup yields CDR1 SEHNR and CDR2 FQNEAQ (reference sequence). V dropped 5 bases and J dropped 5 bases, with 18 bases sitting between them. The CDR3 DNA sequence: TGTGCCAGCAGCCCCGGTGGGGAGCAGGGGGAGACCCAGTACTTC. Amino acids: CASSPGGEQGETQYF. The variable domain in full, with the rest retrieved from reference TRBV7-9 and TRBJ2-5, is DTGVSQNPRHKITKRGQNVTFRCDPISEHNRLYWYRQTLGQGPEFLTYFQNEAQLEKSRLLSDRFSAERPKGSFSTLEIQRTEQGDSAMYLCASSPGGEQGETQYFGPGTRLLVL.

Many counts were recorded for this clonotype. The chain joins TRBV7-9 to TRBJ1-1; D not resolved. This CDR3 spans 12 amino acids. The germline CDR1 and CDR2 sequences are SEHNR and FQNEAQ (reference sequence). V lost 5 bases, J lost 2 bases, and 6 bases lay in between. The CDR3: CASSPRNTEAFF. DNA for the CDR3: TGTGCCAGCAGCCCTCGCAACACTGAAGCTTTCTTT.

The genes are TRBV19 and TRBJ2-6; D possibly uses TRBD1 or TRBD2 (6 bases each). This CDR3 contains 13 residues. Germline lookup yields CDR1 LNHDA and CDR2 SQIVND (reference sequence). Trimming cost V 3 bases and J 11 bases, with 11 bases left between them. CDR3 in DNA: TGTGCCAGTAGTATTTCCGGGGGCGACGTCCTGACTTTC. Amino acid sequence: CASSISGGDVLTF.

The genes are TRBV7-3 and TRBJ2-6; D is unresolved. Per the germline V gene, CDR1 is SGHTA and CDR2 is FQGTGA. V lost 7 bases, J lost 4 bases, and 11 bases lay in between. The length of the CDR3 is 14 residues. Here the CDR3 DNA reads TGTGCCAGCACCCCCATCCCAGGGGCCAACGTCCTGACTTTC. Its protein product is CASTPIPGANVLTF.

This clonotype has ten or more counts. This chain joins TRBV6-1 and TRBJ2-7, with TRBD1 matching 7 bases. This CDR3 spans 15 amino acids. In germline, CDR1 is MNHNS, CDR2 SASEGT. Germline trimming cut 5 bases from V and 4 bases from J; bases unmatched to any gene: 11. CDR3 protein: CASSQSHRGTYEQYF. DNA of the CDR3: TGTGCCAGCAGTCAATCTCACAGGGGAACTTACGAGCAGTACTTC.

This clonotype was observed many times. The chain joins TRBV7-9 to TRBJ1-3; D possibly corresponds to TRBD1 (6 bases). CDR1 is SEHNR, CDR2 FQNEAQ, per germline (reference sequence). Between the trimmed V and J ends, which lost 5 bases and 0 bases, there was a span of 8 bases. The CDR3 is made up of 14 amino acids. The CDR3 is CASSQQGSGNTIYF. For the CDR3, the DNA is TGTGCCAGCAGCCAACAGGGCTCTGGAAACACCATATATTTT.

This clonotype showed up many times. This sequence joins TRBV7-9 and TRBJ2-7; TRBD2 agrees at 13 bases. Germline CDR1 is SEHNR and CDR2 is FQNEAQ (reference sequence). The CDR3 spans 16 residues. The ends lost 3 bases at V and 5 bases at J; junction bases unmatched: 7. The CDR3 region is CASSLFGLAGVDEQYF. CDR3 DNA: TGTGCCAGCAGCTTGTTCGGACTAGCGGGGGTCGACGAGCAGTACTTC.

The gene calls are TRBV7-9 and TRBJ1-5, with 7 bases aligning to TRBD1. The germline V gene has CDR1 SEHNR and CDR2 FQNEAQ (reference sequence). Unmatched junction bases numbered 5, after V lost 7 bases and J lost 5 bases. The CDR3 length is 13 residues. The CDR3 sequence: CASNPTGDQPQHF. The CDR3 DNA is TGTGCCAGCAACCCCACAGGGGATCAGCCCCAGCATTTT.

This clonotype has ten or more counts. The chain is built from TRBV27 and TRBJ1-5, with no clear D. The germline CDR1 and CDR2 sequences are MNHEY and SMNVEV (reference sequence). Deletions cut 3 bases from V and 4 bases from J, with 7 bases between. This CDR3 comprises 13 residues. The CDR3 is CASSFKVNQPQHF. The CDR3 nucleotides are TGTGCCAGCAGTTTCAAGGTAAATCAGCCCCAGCATTTT.

The chain uses TRBV4-1 and TRBJ2-5; D is uncertain. The germline gives CDR1 MGHRA, CDR2 YSYEKL. The CDR3 runs to 14 residues. Trimming shortened V by 0 bases and J by 2 bases, and 7 bases separated the two germline ends. The CDR3 reads CASSQESAQETQYF. CDR3 coding DNA: TGCGCCAGCAGCCAAGAGTCGGCACAAGAGACCCAGTACTTC.

On this clonotype itself: This may come from a read error, since a much larger clone is one base off. This chain uses TRBV7-9 with TRBJ1-5; D gene ambiguous. The length of the CDR3 is 11 residues. Per the germline V gene, CDR1 is SEHNR and CDR2 is FQNEAQ (reference sequence). V lost 6 bases and J 7 bases, leaving 7 bases between the germline ends. The DNA of the CDR3 is TGTGCCAGCAGACTACGACAGCCCCAGCATTTT. This gives the protein CASRLRQPQHF.

The chain is built from TRBV2 and TRBJ1-5; 7 bases agree with TRBD1. V trimming: 8 bases; J trimming: 6 bases; junction bases outside the gene matches: 7. The germline gives CDR1 SNHLY, CDR2 FYNNEI. The CDR3 loop spans 13 amino acids. The CDR3 sequence is CASFKTGFQPQHF. Here the CDR3 DNA reads TGTGCCAGCTTTAAGACAGGGTTTCAGCCCCAGCATTTT.

V is TRBV29-1 and J is TRBJ1-3, with 11 bases aligning to TRBD1. The CDR3 has 14 residues. The germline CDR1 and CDR2 sequences are SQVTM and ANQGSEA. V trimming: 8 bases; J trimming: 6 bases; junction bases outside the gene matches: 9. The chain's CDR3 is CSFAGTGGENTIYF. The CDR3 DNA reads as TGCAGCTTTGCCGGGACAGGGGGGGAAAACACCATATATTTT.

This clonotype was counted many times. This chain uses TRBV4-2 with TRBJ1-1; D is ambiguous. The V and J ends lost 1 base and 4 bases respectively, with 13 bases between them. The CDR3 consists of 15 residues. Germline V lookup: CDR1 LGHNA, CDR2 YNFKEQ. The CDR3 here is CASSQGEGFGTEAFF. The DNA of the CDR3 is TGTGCCAGCAGCCAAGGGGAGGGTTTCGGCACTGAAGCTTTCTTT.

This clonotype was observed many times. This chain joins TRBV5-6 and TRBJ1-5; 10 bases line up with TRBD1. The germline V gene encodes CDR1 SGHDT and CDR2 YYEEEE. V was clipped by 0 bases and J by 2 bases; unmatched bases: 8. This CDR3 spans 18 amino acids. In nucleotides, the CDR3 is TGTGCCAGCAGCTTGGCCGGGACAGGGGAGTTTGGCAATCAGCCCCAGCATTTT. It specifies CASSLAGTGEFGNQPQHF.

At least ten counts were recorded for this clonotype. The CDR3 loop reads CSAASTSGNGELFF. The CDR3 coding sequence is TGCAGTGCTGCCTCTACTAGCGGTAACGGGGAGCTGTTTTTT. The chain has TRBV20-1 and TRBJ2-2; the match to TRBD2 covers 8 bases. The trim removed 5 bases at V and 7 bases at J, leaving 9 bases unmatched. This CDR3 is built from 14 residues. In germline, CDR1 is DFQATT, CDR2 SNEGSKA (reference sequence).

The CDR3 is CASSPRTQGTLEQYF. The CDR3 DNA reads TGTGCCAGCAGTCCCCGGACTCAGGGGACCTTGGAGCAGTACTTC. The V call is TRBV7-2, the J call TRBJ2-7; D is perhaps TRBD1 (6 bases). V lost 6 bases to trimming and J lost 7 bases, with 22 bases between them. The germline gives CDR1 SGHTA, CDR2 FQGNSA. This CDR3 contains 15 residues.

This clonotype was counted many times. The chain joins TRBV6-5 to TRBJ2-5, with D possibly being TRBD2 (5 bases). V lost 11 bases and J 5 bases, leaving 18 bases between the germline ends. The CDR3 loop spans 13 amino acids. The germline CDR1 and CDR2 sequences are MNHEY and SVGAGI. The CDR3 sequence: CAVAPPGLETQYF. The CDR3 DNA is TGTGCCGTAGCTCCCCCGGGATTGGAGACCCAGTACTTC.

This clonotype was counted a single time. This sequence joins TRBV7-3 and TRBJ1-2, with D possibly being TRBD1 (5 bases). Germline CDR1 is SGHTA and CDR2 is FQGTGA. V was cut by 6 bases and J by 5 bases, with 19 bases left in between. There are 15 residues in the CDR3. Written as DNA, the CDR3 is TGTGCCAGCAGTTTGGGGGGGGGACGTGGGTATGGCTACACCTTC. As protein: CASSLGGGRGYGYTF.

The J gene is TRBJ2-7, the V gene TRBV25-1; 9 nucleotides match TRBD2. CDR3 length: 16 residues. The germline V gene has CDR1 MGHDK and CDR2 SYGVNS. After removal of 2 bases from V and 0 bases from J, the junction contained 5 bases not matched to a gene. CDR3 DNA sequence: TGTGCCAGCAGTGAAGGGGCTAGCGGGACCTCCTACGAGCAGTACTTC. It codes for CASSEGASGTSYEQYF.

V gene TRBV12-3 or TRBV12-4 combines with J gene TRBJ2-3, with unresolved D. Trimming left V 6 bases short and J 4 bases short, with 17 bases between. This CDR3 contains 15 residues. In DNA form, the CDR3 reads TGTGCCAGCAGCACGTATACGGGTTCTGCAGATACGCAGTATTTT. This gives the protein CASSTYTGSADTQYF.